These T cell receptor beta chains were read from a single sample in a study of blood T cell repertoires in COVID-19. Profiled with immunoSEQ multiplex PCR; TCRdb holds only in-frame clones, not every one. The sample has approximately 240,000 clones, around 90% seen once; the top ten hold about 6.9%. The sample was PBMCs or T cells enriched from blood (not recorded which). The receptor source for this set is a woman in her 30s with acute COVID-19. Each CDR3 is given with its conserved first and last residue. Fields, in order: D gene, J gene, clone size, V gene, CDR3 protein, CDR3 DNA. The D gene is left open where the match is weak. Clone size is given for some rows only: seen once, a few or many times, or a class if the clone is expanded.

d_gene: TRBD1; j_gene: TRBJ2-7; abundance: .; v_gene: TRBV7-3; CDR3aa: CASSYGTGGYEQYF; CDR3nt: TGTGCCAGCAGCTATGGGACAGGGGGCTACGAGCAGTACTTC
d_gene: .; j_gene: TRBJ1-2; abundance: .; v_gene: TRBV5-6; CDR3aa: CASSLNGNYGYTF; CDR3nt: TGTGCCAGCAGCTTGAACGGGAACTATGGCTACACCTTC
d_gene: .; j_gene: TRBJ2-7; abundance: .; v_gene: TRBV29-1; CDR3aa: CSVGSRNSYEQYF; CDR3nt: TGCAGCGTGGGGAGTCGGAACTCCTACGAGCAGTACTTC
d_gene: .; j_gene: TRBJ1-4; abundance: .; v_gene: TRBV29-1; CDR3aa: CSVGDVSELFF; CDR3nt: TGCAGCGTTGGAGATGTGTCGGAACTGTTTTTT
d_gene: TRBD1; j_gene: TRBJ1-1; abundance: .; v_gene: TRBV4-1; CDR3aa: CASSRATGIRKNTEAFF; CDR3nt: TGCGCCAGCAGCCGCGCGACAGGGATCAGGAAGAACACTGAAGCTTTCTTT
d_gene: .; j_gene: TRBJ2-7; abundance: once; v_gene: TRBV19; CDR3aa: CARIKGLVVYEQYF; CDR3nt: TGTGCCAGGATCAAGGGACTGGTGGTTTACGAGCAGTACTTC
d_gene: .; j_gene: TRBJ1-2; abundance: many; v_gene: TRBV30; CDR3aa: CAWSATGVYGYTF; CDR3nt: TGTGCCTGGAGTGCTACCGGTGTCTATGGCTACACCTTC
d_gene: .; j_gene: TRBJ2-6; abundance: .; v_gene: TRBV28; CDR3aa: CASRGAEQGTEWSGANVLTF; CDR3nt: TGTGCCAGCAGGGGGGCCGAGCAGGGTACGGAGTGGTCTGGGGCCAACGTCCTGACTTTC
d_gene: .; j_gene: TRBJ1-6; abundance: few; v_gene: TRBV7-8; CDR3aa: CASSHGQTNSPLHF; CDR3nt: TGTGCCAGCAGCCATGGACAGACTAATTCACCCCTCCACTTT
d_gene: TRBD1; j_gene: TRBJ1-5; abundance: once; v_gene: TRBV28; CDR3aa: CASSLPGGDNQPQHF; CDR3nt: TGTGCCAGCAGTTTGCCAGGGGGCGACAATCAGCCCCAGCATTTT
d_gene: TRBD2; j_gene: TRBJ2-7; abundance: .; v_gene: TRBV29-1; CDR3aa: CSVELAGAGEQYF; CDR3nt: TGCAGCGTCGAACTAGCGGGAGCGGGGGAGCAGTACTTC
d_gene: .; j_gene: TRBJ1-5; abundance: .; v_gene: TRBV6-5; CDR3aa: CATLGGTAHQPQHF; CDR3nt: TGTGCCACCCTGGGGGGGACGGCACATCAGCCCCAGCATTTT
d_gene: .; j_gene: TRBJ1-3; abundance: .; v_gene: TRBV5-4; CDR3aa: CASSSEISGNTIYF; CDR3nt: TGTGCCAGCAGCTCCGAGATCTCTGGAAACACCATATATTTT
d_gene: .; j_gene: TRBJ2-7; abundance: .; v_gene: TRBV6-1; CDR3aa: CASSEEERRTADIFWQYF; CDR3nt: .
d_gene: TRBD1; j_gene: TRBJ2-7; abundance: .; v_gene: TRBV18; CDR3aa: CASTPGQGWREQYF; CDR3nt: TGTGCCAGCACGCCAGGACAGGGGTGGCGTGAGCAGTACTTC
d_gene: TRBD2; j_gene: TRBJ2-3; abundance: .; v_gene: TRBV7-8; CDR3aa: CASSLAARLAGGPNTQYF; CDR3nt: TGTGCCAGCAGCTTAGCCGCCAGACTAGCGGGCGGCCCAAATACGCAGTATTTT
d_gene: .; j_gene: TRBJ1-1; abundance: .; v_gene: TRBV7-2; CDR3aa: CARTQASNTEAFF; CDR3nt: TGTGCCAGAACACAGGCCTCGAACACTGAAGCTTTCTTT
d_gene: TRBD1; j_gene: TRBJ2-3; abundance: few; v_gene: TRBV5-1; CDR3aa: CASSSTGVTDTQYF; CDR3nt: TGCGCCAGCAGCTCGACAGGGGTAACAGATACGCAGTATTTT
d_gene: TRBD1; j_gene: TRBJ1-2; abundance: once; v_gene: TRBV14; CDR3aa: CASSHSTGAVGYTF; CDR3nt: TGTGCCAGCAGCCACTCGACAGGGGCTGTTGGCTACACCTTC
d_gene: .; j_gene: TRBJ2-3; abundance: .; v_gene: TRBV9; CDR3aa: CASSPPRGPDTQYF; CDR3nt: TGTGCCAGCAGCCCCCCGCGGGGACCAGATACGCAGTATTTT
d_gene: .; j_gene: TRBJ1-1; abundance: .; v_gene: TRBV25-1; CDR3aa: CASSRPGGMNTEAFF; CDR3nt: TGTGCCAGCAGTAGACCAGGAGGGATGAACACTGAAGCTTTCTTT
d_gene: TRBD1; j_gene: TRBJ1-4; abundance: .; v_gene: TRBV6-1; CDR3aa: CASSEPGQGSHKLFF; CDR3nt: TGTGCCAGCAGTGAACCGGGACAGGGTTCCCATAAACTGTTTTTT
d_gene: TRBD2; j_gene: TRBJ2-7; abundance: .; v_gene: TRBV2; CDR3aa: CASITGTSSYEQYF; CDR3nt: TGTGCCAGCATCACCGGGACTAGCTCCTACGAGCAGTACTTC
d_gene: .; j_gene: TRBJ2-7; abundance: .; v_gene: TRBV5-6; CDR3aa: CASSLYSSYEQYF; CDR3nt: TGTGCCAGCAGCTTGTATAGCTCCTACGAGCAGTACTTC
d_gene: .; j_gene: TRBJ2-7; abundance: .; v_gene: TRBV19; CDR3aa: CASSIQGTYEQYF; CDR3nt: TGTGCCAGTAGTATCCAGGGAACCTACGAGCAGTACTTC
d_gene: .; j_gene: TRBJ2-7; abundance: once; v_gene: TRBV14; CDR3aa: CASSQAHRGEQYF; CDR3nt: TGTGCCAGCAGCCAAGCCCACCGGGGGGAGCAGTACTTC
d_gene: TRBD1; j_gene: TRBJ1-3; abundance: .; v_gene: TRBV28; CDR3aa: CASSLDRGDTIYF; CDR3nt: TGTGCCAGCAGTTTAGACAGGGGCGACACCATATATTTT
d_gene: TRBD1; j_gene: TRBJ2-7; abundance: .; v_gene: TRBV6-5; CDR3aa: CASSYGTGYEQYF; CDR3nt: TGTGCCAGCAGTTACGGGACAGGCTACGAGCAGTACTTC
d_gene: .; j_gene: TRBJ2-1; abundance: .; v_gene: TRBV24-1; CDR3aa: CATSAGSSYNEQFF; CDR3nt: TGTGCCACCAGTGCCGGGAGCTCCTACAATGAGCAGTTCTTC
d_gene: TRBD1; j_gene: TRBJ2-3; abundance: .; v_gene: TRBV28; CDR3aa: CASSRTGGTDTQYF; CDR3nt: TGTGCCAGCAGTCGGACAGGGGGCACAGATACGCAGTATTTT
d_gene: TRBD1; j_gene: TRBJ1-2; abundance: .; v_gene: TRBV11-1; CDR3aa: CASSSPTGIYGYTF; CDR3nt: TGTGCCAGCAGCTCCCCGACAGGGATCTATGGCTACACCTTC
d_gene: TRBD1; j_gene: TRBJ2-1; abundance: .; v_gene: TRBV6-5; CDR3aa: CASSPTGGSEQFF; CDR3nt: TGTGCCAGCAGTCCGACAGGGGGCAGCGAGCAGTTCTTC
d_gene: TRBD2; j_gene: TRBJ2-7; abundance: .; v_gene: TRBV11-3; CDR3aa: CASSLHSGSSYEQYF; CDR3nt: TGTGCCAGCAGCTTACATAGCGGGAGCTCCTACGAGCAGTACTTC